This T cell receptor beta chain derives from a study of tumor-infiltrating lymphocytes in primary liver carcinoma. In the study overall: Sequenced samples came back with roughly 3.65 to 8 million productive TCRbeta reads, and the counts looked alike across tissue types. Regarding the study as a whole: Tumor-adjacent and tumor-blood pairs shared a smaller degree of overlap than tumor region pairs. Tumors significantly exceeded blood in top-250-clone fraction (p = 0.039).

A remark on this clonotype: The antigen is undetermined. One end of the junction does not line up with germline, which may come from a read error.

With a constant-region primer, TCR beta cDNA was made from 500 ng of total RNA. Construction of TCR beta libraries relied on three successive nested multiplex PCR rounds employing slightly modified ARM-PCR. TCRdb ran MiXCR on the multiplex PCR reads and lists one entry per CDR3 protein. The repertoire consists of more than 70,000 distinct CDR3 sequences, with under 75% occurring once and the leading ten covering about 26%. From 20-30 mg of unsorted bulk tissue, DNA and RNA were co-extracted together. The receptor was isolated from a man in his forties or fifties with primary liver carcinoma and hepatitis B virus infection. Specimen: tumor-adjacent normal liver tissue.

The CDR3 nucleotides read TGCAGCGTTGAAGTACTAGTGGGAGCGGATACGCAATATTTT. Encoded protein: CSVEVLVGADTQYF. V and J are TRBV29-1 and TRBJ2-3; possible D gene TRBD2, 5 bases. The CDR3 consists of 14 residues. CDR1 is SQVTM, CDR2 ANQGSEA, per germline.